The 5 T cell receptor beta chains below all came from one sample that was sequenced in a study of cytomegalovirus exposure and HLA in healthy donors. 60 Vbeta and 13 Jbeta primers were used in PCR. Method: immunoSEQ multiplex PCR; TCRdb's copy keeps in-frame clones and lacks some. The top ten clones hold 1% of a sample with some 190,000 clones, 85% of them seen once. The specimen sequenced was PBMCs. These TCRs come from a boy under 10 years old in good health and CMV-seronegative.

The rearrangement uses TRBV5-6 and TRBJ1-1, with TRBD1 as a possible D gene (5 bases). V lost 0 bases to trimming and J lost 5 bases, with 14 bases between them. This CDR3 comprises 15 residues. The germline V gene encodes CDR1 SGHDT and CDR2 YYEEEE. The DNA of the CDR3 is TGTGCCAGCAGCTTGGGTCTTCCCAGGGATACTGAAGCTTTCTTT. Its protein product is CASSLGLPRDTEAFF. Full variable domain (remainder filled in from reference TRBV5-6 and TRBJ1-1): DAGVTQSPTHLIKTRGQQVTLRCSPKSGHDTVSWYQQALGQGPQFIFQYYEEEERQRGNFPDRFSGHQFPNYSSELNVNALLLGDSALYLCASSLGLPRDTEAFFGQGTRLTVV.

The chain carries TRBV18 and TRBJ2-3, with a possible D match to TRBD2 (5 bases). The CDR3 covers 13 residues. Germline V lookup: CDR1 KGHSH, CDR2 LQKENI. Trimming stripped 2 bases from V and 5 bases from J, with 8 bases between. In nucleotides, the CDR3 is TGTGCCAGCTCACCATCCGGGATAGATACGCAGTATTTT. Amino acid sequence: CASSPSGIDTQYF.

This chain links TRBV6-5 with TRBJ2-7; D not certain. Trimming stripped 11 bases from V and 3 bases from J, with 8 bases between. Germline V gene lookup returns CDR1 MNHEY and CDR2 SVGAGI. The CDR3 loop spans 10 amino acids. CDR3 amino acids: CAGGDYEQYF. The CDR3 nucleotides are TGTGCCGGCGGCGACTACGAGCAGTACTTC.

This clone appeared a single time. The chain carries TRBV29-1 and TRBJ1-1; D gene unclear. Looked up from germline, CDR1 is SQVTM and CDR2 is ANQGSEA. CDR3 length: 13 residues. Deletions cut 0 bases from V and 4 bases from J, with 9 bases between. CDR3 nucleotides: TGCAGCGTTGAAGATGTGGGAGGCACTGAAGCTTTCTTT. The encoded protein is CSVEDVGGTEAFF.

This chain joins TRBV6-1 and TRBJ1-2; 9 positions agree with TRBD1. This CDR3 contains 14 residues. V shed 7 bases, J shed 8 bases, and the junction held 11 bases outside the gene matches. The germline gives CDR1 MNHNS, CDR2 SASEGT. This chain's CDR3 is CASTRRGQGSGYTF. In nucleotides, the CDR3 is TGTGCCAGCACCCGACGGGGACAGGGTAGCGGCTACACCTTC.